The 10 T cell receptor beta chains listed next were all sequenced from one sample in a study of blood T cell repertoires in COVID-19. The assay was immunoSEQ multiplex PCR, and TCRdb's table has in-frame clones only and misses some. The table lists about 70,000 clones, more than 75% of them singletons, with about 0.8% in the top ten. The source material was peripheral blood. Source of these receptors: a woman between 65 and 79 years old with acute or convalescent COVID-19.

The J gene is TRBJ1-2, the V gene TRBV6-2 or TRBV6-3; weak D call: TRBD1 (6 bases). Germline V gene sequence: CDR1 MNHEY, CDR2 SVGEGT. V was shortened by 6 bases and J by 9 bases, with 17 bases between the two germline ends. The CDR3 has 13 amino acids. In DNA, the CDR3 is TGTGCCAGCAGCTCAGGGGCAGGGATGAGCTACACCTTC. It encodes CASSSGAGMSYTF.

The chain is built from TRBV18 and TRBJ2-3; D possibly corresponds to TRBD2 (6 bases). This CDR3 contains 14 residues. V was shortened by 6 bases and J by 0 bases, with 10 bases between the two germline ends. CDR1 KGHSH and CDR2 LQKENI come from the germline V gene. The CDR3 region has the DNA TGTGCCAGCTCCCCCGGGACTAGCACAGATACGCAGTATTTT. The encoded protein is CASSPGTSTDTQYF.

The CDR3 DNA is TGTGCCAGCAGTATTTGGTCAGTTGATGAGCAGTTCTTC. It specifies CASSIWSVDEQFF. This chain uses TRBV6-5 with TRBJ2-1; no clear D. CDR3 length equals 13 residues. V was clipped by 5 bases and J by 8 bases, with 13 bases between them. From germline, CDR1 is MNHEY and CDR2 SVGAGI.

This chain joins TRBV3-1 (or the pseudogene TRBV3-2) and TRBJ1-6; D uncertain. This CDR3 is built from 12 residues. The V end was cut by 3 bases, the J end by 6 bases, with 3 bases between. Germline V gene sequence: CDR1 LGHDT, CDR2 YNNKEL (reference sequence). CDR3 in DNA: TGTGCCAGCAGCCATATTAATTCACCCCTCCACTTT. The encoded protein is CASSHINSPLHF.

Note on this clone: Other DNA sequences in this sample translate to the same CDR3. The J gene is TRBJ2-7, the V gene TRBV11-3; the D gene is possibly TRBD2 (6 bases). The CDR3 is made up of 14 amino acids. CDR1 and CDR2 (germline): SGHNT, YENEEA. Trimming cost V 1 base and J 2 bases, with 9 bases left between them. The CDR3 sequence: CASSLGSGTYEQYF. The DNA of the CDR3 is TGTGCCAGCAGCTTAGGTAGCGGCACCTACGAGCAGTACTTC.

This chain joins TRBV5-8 and TRBJ2-7, with 10 bases identical to TRBD1. With V trimmed by 3 bases and J by 2 bases, 2 bases remained unmatched. The CDR3 contains 14 residues. Germline V gene lookup returns CDR1 SGHTS and CDR2 YDEGEE. As DNA, the CDR3 is TGTGCCAGCAGCTCGGGACAGGGGACCTACGAGCAGTACTTC. Protein sequence: CASSSGQGTYEQYF.

The gene calls are TRBV14 and TRBJ2-5; D may be TRBD1 (7 bases). Germline-derived CDR1 and CDR2 are SGHDN and FVKESK. The CDR3 extends over 16 amino acids. V lost 0 bases to trimming and J lost 0 bases, with 11 bases between them. CDR3 in amino acids: CASSQETGRYQETQYF. The CDR3 coding sequence is TGTGCCAGCAGCCAAGAGACAGGGAGGTACCAAGAGACCCAGTACTTC.

V is TRBV9 and J is TRBJ2-7; TRBD1 agrees at 9 bases. V was pared by 4 bases and J by 5 bases, with 10 bases of the junction left unmatched. The CDR3 spans 15 residues. Germline assignment: CDR1 SGDLS and CDR2 YYNGEE. The CDR3 region is CASSFRGQGRDEQYF. The CDR3 coding sequence is TGTGCCAGCAGCTTTCGGGGACAGGGACGAGACGAGCAGTACTTC. Full variable domain (remainder filled in from reference TRBV9 and TRBJ2-7): DSGVTQTPKHLITATGQRVTLRCSPRSGDLSVYWYQQSLDQGLQFLIQYYNGEERAKGNILERFSAQQFPDLHSELNLSSLELGDSALYFCASSFRGQGRDEQYFGPGTRLTVT.

The chain has TRBV9 and TRBJ2-7; 8 nucleotides match TRBD2. Trimming at V came to 4 bases and at J to 0 bases, leaving 6 bases not matched to a gene. Germline V gene sequence: CDR1 SGDLS, CDR2 YYNGEE. This CDR3 has 15 amino acids. The CDR3 nucleotides are TGTGCCAGCAGCTTAAGCAGCGGGAGCTCCTACGAGCAGTACTTC. This sequence encodes CASSLSSGSSYEQYF.

The rearrangement links TRBV5-5 to TRBJ1-3, with D possibly being TRBD1 (5 bases). CDR3 length: 15 residues. Between the trimmed V and J ends, which lost 4 bases and 6 bases, there was a span of 17 bases. CDR1 is SGHKS, CDR2 YYEKEE, per germline (reference sequence). The CDR3 region has the DNA TGTGCCAGCAGCGTGGGACTTTCCGGCGTAAACACCATATATTTT. Its protein product is CASSVGLSGVNTIYF.